What follows is one T cell receptor beta chain and its context. Its antigen is unknown. Base qualities are missing; no much larger clone stands one base away. Using the deep immunoSEQ assay, multiplex PCR amplified TCR CDR3 regions from genomic DNA. Genomic DNA extracted from each cell subset was distributed evenly over all wells of several immunoSEQ 96-well plates, and each plate served as one replicate. For sorted subsets, each replicate PCR was loaded with approximately 0.2 ug genomic DNA, equivalent to about 33,000 T cell genomes. Purified libraries were quantified with a Qubit 3.0 fluorometer, sized on a Bioanalyzer 2100, and re-quantified with the KAPA Library Quantification kit. A separate single-read 150-cycle Illumina NextSeq 550 flow cell was used to sequence each immunoSEQ 96-well plate. As for how the authors treated the data: Because the immunoSEQ output included only junctional sequences and no quality scores, the filtering could not be the same as the filtering used for full-length reads. Sequences were annotated with PyIR, a Python wrapper for IgBLAST v1.9, using IMGT germline references to assign V/J genes and CDR3. Any read was removed if the V/J assignment was weak (E-value above 1e-6), the CDR3 was missing, or the read contained stop codons, out-of-frame junctions, or ambiguous translated residues. A V3J clonotype was defined by an identical inferred V gene, J gene, and CDR3 amino acid sequence. Percentage overlap between repertoires was calculated by dividing the number of shared unique clonotypes by the size of the smaller repertoire. Richness of each repertoire was evaluated using RTK rarefaction, the Chao1 estimator, and Recon v2.1 estimates of unobserved clonotypes. For all TCRbeta clonotypes obtained by the gDNA method from several donors, generation probabilities were computed with OLGA. TCRdb obtained this table from immuneACCESS and retained in-frame rearrangements with V and J assigned. These tables miss some clones; where compared with another copy, unresolved V genes account for less than half of the shortfall, and the remainder is unexplained. V and J calls and clone size are given by that table; D and trimming were obtained from the DNA. The table for this sample lists approximately 530,000 clones; approximately 95% of them were counted only once. The ten largest clones represent about 0.064% of the sample.

The data are from a study of shared clonotypes between healthy human individuals (dated by TCRdb to about 2020). General notes on the study: The cohort comprised two women and three men aged 18 to 49 years. For each donor, CD4 naive and CD4 memory were each given three plates, CD8 naive was given two plates, and CD8 memory was given one plate. To estimate repertoire size and how much clonotype sharing occurs between individuals, the study deeply sequenced the blood TCR repertoires of five or six healthy adults. To increase sequencing depth and limit assay-specific biases, different laboratories used diverse techniques to prepare libraries and sequence TCR repertoires. Per donor, leukapheresis produced somewhere between about 0.9 and 9 billion PBMCs.

Donors were healthy HIV-negative adults with no recently reported acute infections or vaccinations. Every donor was a Caucasian adult residing in Nashville, Tennessee, USA. CD4+ T cells were enriched by magnetic negative selection, after which naive cells were positively selected on CD45RA and the negative fraction was taken as the memory subset. Blood was obtained by leukapheresis, after which PBMCs were separated by Ficoll-Histopaque density gradient centrifugation and cryopreserved in liquid nitrogen vapor phase. Analytical flow cytometry was used to check the purity and quantity of each magnetically sorted T cell population. From each sorted fraction, genomic DNA was isolated and quantified by UV absorbance on a Nanodrop 2000c. The paper as a whole reports these results and caveats: Compared with non-shared clonotypes, the clonotypes found in all four sorted-subset donors had higher generation probabilities. Estimated clonotype richness was generally larger for naive than for memory subsets. Sampling was limited to blood, and TCR repertoires in tissue likely differ from TCR repertoires in blood. Based on pairwise subsampling, the degree of clonotype sharing among donors was expected to be affected by sequencing depth. When several donors were compared, the shared fraction of clonotypes was around 4.6% for naive CD4, about 4% for naive CD8, roughly 2.3% for memory CD4, and approximately 0.4% for memory CD8. Even with the large sequencing depth, rarefaction of the sorted-subset datasets indicated that sequencing was incomplete. Because the study included a small number of donors, the genetic and exposure-history diversity represented was limited.

Ends trimmed: V by 5 bases, J by 7 bases; bases unmatched to a gene: 14. Including cysteine and phenylalanine, the CDR3 has 16 amino acids. Here the CDR3 DNA is all that survives: 48 bases in frame from base 1. The germline V gene (reference sequence) specifies LNHDA as CDR1 and SQIVND as CDR2. The sequence derives from a woman aged 25 to 39 in good health. The rearrangement combines TRBV19 with TRBJ1-1; 9 junctional bases match TRBD1. Material for sequencing was naive CD4+ T cells sorted from blood. Per the publication, the cell subset or site label means: CD45RA+ positively selected. The DNA reads TGTGCCAGTAGTCGACAGGGGGTCTTCCCCGGCGGTGAAGCTTTCTTT. Its translation is CASSRQGVFPGGEAFF.